Listed below are T cell receptor beta chains from one sample, sequenced in a study of blood T cells in healthy people across ages. TCRdb re-called the 5' RACE reads with MiXCR, one entry per CDR3 protein. This sample has about 580,000 distinct CDR3 sequences; around half occur once, and the top ten carry about 22%. Specimen: blood. These receptors were obtained from an older man in good health. Both conserved end residues are part of each CDR3. Fields, in order: J gene, D gene, V gene, CDR3 protein. D genes are given only for firm matches.

J: TRBJ2-2; D: TRBD1; V: TRBV20-1; CDR3: CSAWDSYTGELFF
J: TRBJ2-5; D: -; V: TRBV20-1; CDR3: CSARDPGRETQYF
J: TRBJ2-3; D: TRBD2; V: TRBV7-2; CDR3: CASSLALSGADTQYF
J: TRBJ2-1; D: TRBD2; V: TRBV7-9; CDR3: CASRGWGGGGYNEQFF
J: TRBJ2-3; D: -; V: TRBV20-1; CDR3: CSARSSARSTDTQYF
J: TRBJ2-3; D: -; V: TRBV5-5; CDR3: CASSFGPGTVTDTQYF
J: TRBJ1-2; D: -; V: TRBV6-6; CDR3: CASSDDSLYGYTF
J: TRBJ2-3; D: TRBD2; V: TRBV10-3; CDR3: CAIKREVQERRTDTQYF
J: TRBJ2-7; D: -; V: TRBV3-1; CDR3: CASSRGAWRETVEQYF
J: TRBJ2-7; D: -; V: TRBV20-1; CDR3: CSASWTTRAYEQYF
J: TRBJ2-7; D: -; V: TRBV28; CDR3: CASRLHGSSYEQYF
J: TRBJ2-1; D: TRBD1; V: TRBV5-1; CDR3: CASSLAPGQGWGEQFF
J: TRBJ2-3; D: TRBD2; V: TRBV9; CDR3: CASSVTSGVNTQYF
J: TRBJ1-1; D: TRBD1; V: TRBV10-3; CDR3: CAISGTGGSTEAFF
J: TRBJ2-1; D: TRBD2; V: TRBV20-1; CDR3: CSARDAGRAGNNEQFF
J: TRBJ1-5; D: -; V: TRBV5-1; CDR3: CASSHDGSNQPQHF
J: TRBJ2-1; D: -; V: TRBV20-1; CDR3: CGASRLGNSYNEQFF
J: TRBJ2-3; D: -; V: TRBV9; CDR3: CASSDTGTGTDTQYF
J: TRBJ2-7; D: -; V: TRBV18; CDR3: CASSPITEGEQYF
J: TRBJ2-7; D: -; V: TRBV10-3; CDR3: CAISESQDAYEQYF
J: TRBJ2-3; D: TRBD2; V: TRBV18; CDR3: CASSPPTSESTDTQYF
J: TRBJ1-2; D: -; V: TRBV7-2; CDR3: CASSPIARARPYGYTF
J: TRBJ1-2; D: -; V: TRBV29-1; CDR3: CSVATGSNYGYTF
J: TRBJ1-2; D: -; V: TRBV7-2; CDR3: CASSADVGGYTF
J: TRBJ2-7; D: -; V: TRBV5-1; CDR3: CASSLASAPYEQYF
J: TRBJ2-7; D: -; V: TRBV29-1; CDR3: CSVVRGAVAEQYF
J: TRBJ1-2; D: -; V: TRBV4-2; CDR3: CASSQDPRGLDYGYTF
J: TRBJ2-5; D: TRBD1; V: TRBV7-2; CDR3: CASILTGAVGRQYF
J: TRBJ2-7; D: -; V: TRBV7-2; CDR3: CASSLETGRYEQYF